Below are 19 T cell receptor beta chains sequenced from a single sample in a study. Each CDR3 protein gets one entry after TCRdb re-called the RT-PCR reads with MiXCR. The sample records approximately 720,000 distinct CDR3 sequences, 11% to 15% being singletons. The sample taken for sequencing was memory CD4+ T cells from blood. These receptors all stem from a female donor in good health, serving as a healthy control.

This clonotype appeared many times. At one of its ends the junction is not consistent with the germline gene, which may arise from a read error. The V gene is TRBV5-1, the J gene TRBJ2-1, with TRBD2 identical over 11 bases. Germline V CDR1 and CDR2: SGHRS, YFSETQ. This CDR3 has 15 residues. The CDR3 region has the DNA TGTGCCAGCAGCCCTAGCGGGGGGCCCTACAATGAGCAGTTCTTC. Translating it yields CASSPSGGPYNEQFF. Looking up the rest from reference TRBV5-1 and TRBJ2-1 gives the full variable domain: KAGVTQTPRYLIKTRGQQVTLSCSPISGHRSVSWYQQTPGQGLQFLFEYFSETQRNKGNFPGRFSGRQFSNSRSEMNVSTLELGDSALYLCASSPSGGPYNEQFFGPGTRLTVL.

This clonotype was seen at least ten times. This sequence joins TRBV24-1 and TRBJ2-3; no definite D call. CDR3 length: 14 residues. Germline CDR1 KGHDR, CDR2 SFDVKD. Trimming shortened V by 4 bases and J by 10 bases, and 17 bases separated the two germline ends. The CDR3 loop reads CATSDIDTDNSQYF. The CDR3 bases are TGTGCCACCAGTGACATCGATACAGATAATTCGCAGTATTTT.

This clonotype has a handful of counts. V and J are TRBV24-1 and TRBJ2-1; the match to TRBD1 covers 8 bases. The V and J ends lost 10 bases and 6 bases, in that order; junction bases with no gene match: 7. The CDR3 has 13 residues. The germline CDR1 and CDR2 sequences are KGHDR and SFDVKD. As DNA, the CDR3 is TGTGCCACGTCGACAGGGGCCGGCAATGAGCAGTTCTTC. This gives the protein CATSTGAGNEQFF.

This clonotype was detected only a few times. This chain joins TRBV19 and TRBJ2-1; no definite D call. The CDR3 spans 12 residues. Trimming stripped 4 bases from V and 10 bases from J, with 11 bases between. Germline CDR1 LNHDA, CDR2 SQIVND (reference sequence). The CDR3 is CASSTLNGEQFF. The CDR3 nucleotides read TGTGCCAGTAGTACCCTCAACGGAGAGCAGTTCTTC. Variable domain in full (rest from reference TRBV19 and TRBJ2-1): DGGITQSPKYLFRKEGQNVTLSCEQNLNHDAMYWYRQDPGQGLRLIYYSQIVNDFQKGDIAEGYSVSREKKESFPLTVTSAQKNPTAFYLCASSTLNGEQFFGPGTRLTVL.

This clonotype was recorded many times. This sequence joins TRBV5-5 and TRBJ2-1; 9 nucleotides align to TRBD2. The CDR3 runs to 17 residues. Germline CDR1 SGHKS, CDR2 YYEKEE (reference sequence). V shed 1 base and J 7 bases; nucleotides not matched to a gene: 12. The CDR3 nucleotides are TGTGCCAGCAGCTTGTTGTCTAGCGGGATAATGGGGAATGAGCAGTTCTTC. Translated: CASSLLSSGIMGNEQFF.

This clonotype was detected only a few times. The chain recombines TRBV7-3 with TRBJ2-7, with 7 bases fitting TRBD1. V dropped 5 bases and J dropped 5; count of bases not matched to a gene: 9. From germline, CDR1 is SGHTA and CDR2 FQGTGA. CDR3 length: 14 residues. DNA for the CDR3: TGTGCCAGCAGCCCAACAGGGGTAATAAACGAGCAGTACTTC. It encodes CASSPTGVINEQYF.

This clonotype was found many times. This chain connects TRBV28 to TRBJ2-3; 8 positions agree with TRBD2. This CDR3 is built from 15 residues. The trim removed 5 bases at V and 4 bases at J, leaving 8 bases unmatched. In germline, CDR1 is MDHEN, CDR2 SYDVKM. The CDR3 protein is CASSRSGSLADTQYF. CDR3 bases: TGTGCCAGCAGTCGGAGCGGGAGCCTCGCAGATACGCAGTATTTT.

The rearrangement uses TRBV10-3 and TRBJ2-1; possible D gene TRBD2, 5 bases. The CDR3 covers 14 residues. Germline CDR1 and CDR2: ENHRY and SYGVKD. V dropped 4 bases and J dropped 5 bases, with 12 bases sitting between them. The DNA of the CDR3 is TGTGCCATCAGTGGTCGGGGTACCAACAATGAGCAGTTCTTC. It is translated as CAISGRGTNNEQFF.

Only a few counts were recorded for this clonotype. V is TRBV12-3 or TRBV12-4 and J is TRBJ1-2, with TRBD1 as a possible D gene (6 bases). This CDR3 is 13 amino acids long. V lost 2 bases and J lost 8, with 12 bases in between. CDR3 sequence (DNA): TGTGCCAGCAGTTTAACAGGGTATATGGGCTACACCTTC. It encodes CASSLTGYMGYTF.

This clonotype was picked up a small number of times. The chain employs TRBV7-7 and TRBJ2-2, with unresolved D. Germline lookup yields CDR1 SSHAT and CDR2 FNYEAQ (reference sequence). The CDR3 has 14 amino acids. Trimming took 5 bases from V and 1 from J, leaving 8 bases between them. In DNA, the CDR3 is TGTGCCAGCAGCCTGGAGAGGAACACCGGGGAGCTGTTTTTT. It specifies CASSLERNTGELFF.

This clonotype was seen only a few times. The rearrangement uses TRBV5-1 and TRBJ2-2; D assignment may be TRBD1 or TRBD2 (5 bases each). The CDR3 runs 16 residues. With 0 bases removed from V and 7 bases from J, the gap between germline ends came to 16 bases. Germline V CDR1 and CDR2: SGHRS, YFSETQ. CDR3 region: CASSLGETVSSGELFF. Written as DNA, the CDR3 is TGCGCCAGCAGCTTGGGGGAGACAGTCTCAAGCGGGGAGCTGTTTTTT. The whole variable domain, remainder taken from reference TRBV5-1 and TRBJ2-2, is KAGVTQTPRYLIKTRGQQVTLSCSPISGHRSVSWYQQTPGQGLQFLFEYFSETQRNKGNFPGRFSGRQFSNSRSEMNVSTLELGDSALYLCASSLGETVSSGELFFGEGSRLTVL.

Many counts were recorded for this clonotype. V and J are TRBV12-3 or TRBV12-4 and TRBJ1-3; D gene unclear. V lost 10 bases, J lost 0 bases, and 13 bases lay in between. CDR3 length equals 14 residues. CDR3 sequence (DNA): TGTGCCACTACCATGGAGGTCTCTGGAAACACCATATATTTT. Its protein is CATTMEVSGNTIYF.

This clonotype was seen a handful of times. The CDR3 loop is CASSQDRGLGTDTQYF. The CDR3 bases are TGTGCCAGCAGCCAGGACAGGGGATTAGGTACAGATACGCAGTATTTT. This rearrangement joins TRBV7-9 to TRBJ2-3; TRBD1 matches 9 bases. V was clipped by 5 bases and J by 3 bases; unmatched bases: 9. Germline V gene data show CDR1 as SEHNR and CDR2 as FQNEAQ (reference sequence). The CDR3 runs 16 residues.

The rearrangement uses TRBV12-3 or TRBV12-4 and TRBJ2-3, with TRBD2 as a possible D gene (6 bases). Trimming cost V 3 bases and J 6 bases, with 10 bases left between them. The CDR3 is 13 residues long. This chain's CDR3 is CASSFSGRDTQYF. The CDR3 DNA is TGTGCCAGCAGTTTTTCGGGGAGGGATACGCAGTATTTT.

CDR3: CASSRGGPSTDTQYF. The CDR3 DNA follows: TGTGCCAGCAGTCGGGGGGGACCGAGCACAGATACGCAGTATTTT. The chain joins TRBV12-3 or TRBV12-4 to TRBJ2-3; 8 bases fit TRBD2. The trim removed 5 bases at V and 0 bases at J, leaving 4 bases unmatched. The CDR3 totals 15 residues.

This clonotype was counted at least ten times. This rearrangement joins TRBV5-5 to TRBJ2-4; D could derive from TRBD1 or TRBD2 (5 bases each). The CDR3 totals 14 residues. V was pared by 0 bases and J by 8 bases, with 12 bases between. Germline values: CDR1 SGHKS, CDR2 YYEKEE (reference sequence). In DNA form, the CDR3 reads TGTGCCAGCAGCTTGGAGGCAGGGCGGGACATTCAGTACTTC. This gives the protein CASSLEAGRDIQYF.

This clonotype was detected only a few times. CDR3 coding DNA: TGCAGTGCTTCGCGCACCGGGACAGGGAATCAGCCCCAGCATTTT. This translates into CSASRTGTGNQPQHF. The gene calls are TRBV20-1 and TRBJ1-5; 9 positions agree with TRBD1. With 5 bases clipped from V and 4 bases from J, the junction kept 9 bases outside the gene matches. CDR1 is DFQATT and CDR2 is SNEGSKA in the germline V gene (reference sequence). The CDR3 covers 15 residues.

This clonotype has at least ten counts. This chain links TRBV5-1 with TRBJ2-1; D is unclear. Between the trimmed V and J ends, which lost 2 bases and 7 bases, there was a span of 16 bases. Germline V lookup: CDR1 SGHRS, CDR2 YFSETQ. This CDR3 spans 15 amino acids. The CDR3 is CASSFDGQRVNEQFF. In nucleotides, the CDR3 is TGCGCCAGCAGCTTCGACGGGCAACGGGTGAATGAGCAGTTCTTC.

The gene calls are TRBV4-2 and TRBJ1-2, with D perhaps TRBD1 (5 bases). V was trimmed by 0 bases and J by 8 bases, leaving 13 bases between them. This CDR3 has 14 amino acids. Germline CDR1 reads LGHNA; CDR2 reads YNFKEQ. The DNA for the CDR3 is TGTGCCAGCAGCCAAGATACGACAGTCGGGGGCTACACCTTC. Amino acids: CASSQDTTVGGYTF.